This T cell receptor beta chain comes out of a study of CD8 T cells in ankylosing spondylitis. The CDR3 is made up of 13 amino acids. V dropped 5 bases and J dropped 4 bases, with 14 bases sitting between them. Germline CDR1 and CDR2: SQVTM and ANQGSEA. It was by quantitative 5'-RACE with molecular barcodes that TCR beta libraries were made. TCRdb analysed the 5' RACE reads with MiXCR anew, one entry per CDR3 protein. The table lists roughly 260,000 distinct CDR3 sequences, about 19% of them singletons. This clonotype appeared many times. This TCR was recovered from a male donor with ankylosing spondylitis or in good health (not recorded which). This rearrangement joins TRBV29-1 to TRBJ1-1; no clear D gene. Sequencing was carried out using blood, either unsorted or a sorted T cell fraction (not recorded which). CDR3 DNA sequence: TGCAGCGTTAGTGAGGGCCGGGGCACTGAAGCTTTCTTT. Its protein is CSVSEGRGTEAFF.